The following is a T cell receptor (beta chain) sequence with its context. Its antigen remains unidentified. The conserved phenylalanine or tryptophan is not found at the CDR3 terminus, so this likely reflects a read error. It is unclear where the CDR3 begins or ends on the DNA, so no DNA is shown, and the CDR3 is as TCRdb lists it. These data belong to a study of cytomegalovirus exposure and HLA in healthy donors (dated by TCRdb to the late 2010s). Broadly, across the study: According to an earlier analysis of around 600 of the donors, about 179 million T cells yielded 95 million to 140 million unique TCR beta sequences and about 300 Gb of sequence data. Roughly 300 gigabases of sequencing data and roughly 90 million unique TCR sequences were included in an early release covering around 600 HLA-typed donors. Among the roughly 400 genotyped donors, approximately 82% belonged to the genetic ancestry cluster associated with self-reported Caucasian donors. The study was designed to test whether signatures of past pathogen exposure could be identified by cataloging public T cell receptors. The T cell repertoires of about 700 subjects were profiled by immunosequencing and related to cytomegalovirus serostatus. Besides the first cohort of around 700 subjects, a separate validation cohort made up of 120 different subjects was used. High-throughput TCR immunosequencing, statistical association of individual TCRs with disease status, and machine learning were combined to predict cytomegalovirus infection status. In a later analysis, previously published TCR beta repertoires from 666 donors were re-analyzed and high-resolution HLA genotyping was added so that TCR occurrence patterns could be studied. Rather than drawing on any new phenotypic data, the later analysis identified candidate immune exposures from TCR beta sequences and the way those sequences occurred across donors. An earlier analysis of roughly 600 of the donors used high-throughput TCR beta sequencing to judge whether each TCR beta V gene segment behaved as functional or pseudogenic. Donor age, sex, ethnicity and CMV serostatus were collected together with the repertoire data. A later genetic analysis took genome-wide SNP genotypes for about 55% of the 666 donors and used that subset as a discovery cohort. Every repertoire in the discovery cohort had been generated on one and the same sequencing platform. HLA typing included class I and class II loci at four-digit resolution. The number of donors typed differed by locus, with about 629-640 for A, B, C, DRB1 and DQB1, approximately 500 for DQA1, about 610 for DPA1, and roughly 450 for DPB1. A handful of DR-DQ haplotypes were handled as single units for association and clustering because linkage in the cohort was strong. Among some 400 genotyped donors of the cohort, an average of approximately 240,000 unique TCR beta nucleotide sequences was sequenced per donor, of which about 20% were non-productive. Results and caveats for the whole study, not just this receptor: According to a later analysis, parvovirus B19, influenza, CMV and Epstein-Barr virus appeared linked to several top co-occurrence clusters. Because some donors lacked HLA typing at each locus, the association tests relied only on the typed subset. The classifier was reported to diagnose cytomegalovirus status with high specificity and sensitivity in both the original cohort and the validation cohort. An earlier analysis of approximately 570 of the donors showed that most TCR beta V segments appeared in productive rearrangements either about 90% or about 30% of the time, which broadly matched IMGT annotations. Because counts were too low, seventeen rarely observed V segments, including chromosome 9 orphons, were left out of the earlier analysis of approximately 500 of the donors. In a later analysis, over 15,000 TCR beta sequences were associated with specific HLA alleles at a false discovery rate of 0.05. In a later analysis, most CMV-associated TCR beta chains were found to appear HLA-restricted, with HLA associations seemingly driven largely by CMV exposure. In vitro tests confirmed that a few of the cytomegalovirus-associated TCR beta chains recognize cytomegalovirus antigens. When HLA alleles, especially DR and DQ, strongly co-occurred, attributing TCR associations to individual alleles was difficult. Some IMGT-functional V segments, including TRBV6-2 and TRBV6-3, could not be told apart with the 87-base-pair reads, so those segments were excluded. Sequencing depth was assumed to be roughly uniform across donors in the presence/absence analyses, though that assumption may not hold. In the study, around 160 TCR beta chains were listed as associated with cytomegalovirus. Most TCR sequences were observed very rarely across donors, whereas some public TCRs were present in many individuals. According to a later genetic analysis, donors in an Asian-associated ancestry cluster had fewer N-insertions in productive TCRs than the roughly 700-donor mean. A further reported finding was that TCR beta sequences accurately predicted the HLA-A and HLA-B alleles for most subjects in the first cohort. The authors suggested that the approach could potentially be extended to other disease states and immunological phenotypes. In this cohort, only TCR beta chains were sequenced, and detectable features were limited by the absence of alpha or paired-chain data. In a later analysis, HLA-associated TCR beta chains showed more clonal expansion and lower generation probabilities than non-associated chains that were equally common. According to a later analysis, TCR association rates differed among HLA loci, with DRB1 alleles showing the most associated TCRs and HLA-C alleles showing the fewest. The only immune exposure information available for the cohort was CMV serostatus. Correlated functional status among segregating V segments might reflect linkage disequilibrium, but an unknown experimental factor could not be ruled out. A cluster of highly shared sequence variants was judged likely to represent a technical artifact of the sequencing pipeline. V-gene and J-gene trimming of TCR beta chains was associated with a missense DCLRE1C variant in a later genetic analysis, and the association was replicated in an independent cohort.

In the germline V gene (reference sequence), CDR1 corresponds to GTSNPN and CDR2 to SVGIG. The CDR3 spans 10 residues, counting both ends. The cohort was made up of approximately 700 healthy bone marrow donors. At the time of sampling, every cohort member was nominally healthy, though immune exposures that went unrecorded were likely present. The donor was CMV seropositive and belonged to the group of 250 to 350 seropositive cohort members. A peripheral blood sample was collected from each donor, and TCR beta sequencing was performed on peripheral blood mononuclear cells. Genomic DNA extraction from the blood cell samples was performed with the Qiagen DNeasy Blood Extraction Kit. Libraries were prepared through the immunoSEQ multiplex PCR assay. A mixture of 60 forward primers for TCR Vbeta segments and 13 reverse primers for TCR Jbeta segments was used in the multiplex PCR. Amplification of the CDR3 region of rearranged TCR beta genes was performed with a multiplex PCR assay on genomic DNA. The amplified TCR beta libraries were sequenced on the Illumina HiSeq System as 87-base-pair reads. As for the original processing: In a later analysis, around 80 million unique TCR beta chains were counted across the approximately 620 repertoires, and roughly 11 million of these chains were shared by at least two donors. Raw reads were error-corrected and collapsed into unique sequences by a nearest-neighbor algorithm in which closely related sequences were merged to remove PCR and sequencing errors. Alignment of CDR3 sequences to IMGT reference sequences was used to assign V, D and J gene segments. Each retained sequence needed at least a six-nucleotide match to both a V gene segment and a J gene segment. A rearrangement counted as productive if the CDR3 had no stop codons and remained in frame with V and J, and every other rearrangement counted as non-productive. Following IMGT convention, CDR3 was defined as the stretch from the second conserved V-encoded cysteine to the conserved J-encoded phenylalanine. Sequences without an unambiguous match to a single V gene segment were excluded from the earlier analysis of about 630 of the donors. In an earlier analysis of 450 to 750 of the donors, a V segment was called functional when productive rearrangements were above 56.7%, and segregating when the standard deviation between donors exceeded 5%. A statistical classification framework was built for diagnosing cytomegalovirus status from the catalog of TCR beta chain sequences. A later analysis assigned V and J genes by comparing TCR nucleotide sequences with IMGT/GENE-DB human TR gene sequences. The TCRdist pipeline was used in a later analysis to assign CDR3 sequences and most-parsimonious VDJ recombination scenarios. In a later analysis, every TCR beta chain was defined by the combination of its CDR3 amino acid sequence and its V-gene family, and reads without a unique V-gene family were dropped. As a way to deal with suspected cross-contamination and a sequencing artifact, a later analysis dropped over 550 nucleotide sequences that were highly shared and had low generation probability. A later analysis calculated a clonal expansion index for each public chain from normalized within-repertoire ranks of inferred template counts. Generation probabilities in a later analysis came from a VDJ recombination model fitted to out-of-frame rearrangements, and those results were checked against IGoR. In a later analysis, TCR-TCR, TCR-HLA and TCR-CMV co-occurrence was scored with hypergeometric tests, and a repertoire-size bias correction was applied to TCR pairs. False discovery rates were estimated in a later analysis by permuting HLA or CMV assignments 20 times. A later analysis grouped co-occurring TCRs with DBSCAN, adding TCRdist sequence similarity when clustering within HLA-allele-positive subsets. Co-occurrence clustering excluded repertoires with fewer than 30,000 or more than 120,000 public chains, plus five with anomalous nucleotide sharing. TCRdb limited this immuneACCESS table to in-frame rearrangements with V and J called. A share of clones is missing; checked studies link under half to unresolved V genes, and the rest is unexplained. The V and J calls and clone size were taken over from that table, and D and trimming were inferred from the DNA. The sample data list roughly 71,000 clones, and almost 80% of these were observed just once. Over 2.5% of the sample is taken by the ten largest.

The sequence is built from TRBV30 and TRBJ2-7; TRBD2 is taken as the D call from the table, unchecked against the DNA. This sequence was found in a girl aged 5-17 years in good health and CMV-seropositive. Material for sequencing was PBMCs. The CDR3 region: CAWSARRGPI.